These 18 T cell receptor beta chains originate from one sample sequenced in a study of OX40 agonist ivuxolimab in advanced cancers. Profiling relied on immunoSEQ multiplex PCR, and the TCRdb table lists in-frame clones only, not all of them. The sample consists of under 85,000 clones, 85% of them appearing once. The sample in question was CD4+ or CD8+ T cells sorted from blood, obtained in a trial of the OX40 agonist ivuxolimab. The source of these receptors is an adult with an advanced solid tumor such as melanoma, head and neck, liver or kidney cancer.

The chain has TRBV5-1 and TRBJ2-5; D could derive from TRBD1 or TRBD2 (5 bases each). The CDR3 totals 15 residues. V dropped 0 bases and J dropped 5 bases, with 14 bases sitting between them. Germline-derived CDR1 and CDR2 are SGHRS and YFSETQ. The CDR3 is CASSLDFGALETQYF. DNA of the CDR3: TGCGCCAGCAGCTTGGATTTCGGGGCCTTGGAGACCCAGTACTTC.

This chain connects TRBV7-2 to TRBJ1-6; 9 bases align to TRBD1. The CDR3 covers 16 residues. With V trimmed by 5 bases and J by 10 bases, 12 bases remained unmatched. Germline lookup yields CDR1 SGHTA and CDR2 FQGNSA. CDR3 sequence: CASSPTGRDRESPLHF. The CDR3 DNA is TGTGCCAGCAGCCCCACTGGGAGGGACAGGGAGTCACCCCTCCACTTT.

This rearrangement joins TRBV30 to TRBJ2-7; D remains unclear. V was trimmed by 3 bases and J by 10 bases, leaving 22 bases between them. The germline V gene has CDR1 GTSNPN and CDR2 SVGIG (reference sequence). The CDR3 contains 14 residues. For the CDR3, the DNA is TGTGCCTGGAGCAGCCGGACCCCCTACCTCAGTCAGTACTTC. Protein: CAWSSRTPYLSQYF.

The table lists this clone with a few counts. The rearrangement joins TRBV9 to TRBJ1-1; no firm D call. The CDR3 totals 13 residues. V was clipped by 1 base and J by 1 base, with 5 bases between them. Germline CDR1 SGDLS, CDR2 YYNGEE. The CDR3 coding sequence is TGTGCCAGCAGCGTACTAGGGAACACTGAAGCTTTCTTT. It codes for CASSVLGNTEAFF. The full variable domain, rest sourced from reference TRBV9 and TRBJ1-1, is DSGVTQTPKHLITATGQRVTLRCSPRSGDLSVYWYQQSLDQGLQFLIQYYNGEERAKGNILERFSAQQFPDLHSELNLSSLELGDSALYFCASSVLGNTEAFFGQGTRLTVV.

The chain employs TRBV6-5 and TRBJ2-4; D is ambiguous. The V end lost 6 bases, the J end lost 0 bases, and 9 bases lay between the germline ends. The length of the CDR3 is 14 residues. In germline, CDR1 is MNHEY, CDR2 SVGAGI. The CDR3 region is CASRASLAKNIQYF. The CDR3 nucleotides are TGTGCCAGCAGGGCCTCTTTAGCCAAAAACATTCAGTACTTC.

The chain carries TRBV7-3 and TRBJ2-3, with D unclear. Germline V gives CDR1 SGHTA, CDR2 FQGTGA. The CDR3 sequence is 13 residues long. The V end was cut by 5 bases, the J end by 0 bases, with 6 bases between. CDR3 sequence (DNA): TGTGCCAGCAGCCCACCTAGCACAGATACGCAGTATTTT. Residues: CASSPPSTDTQYF.

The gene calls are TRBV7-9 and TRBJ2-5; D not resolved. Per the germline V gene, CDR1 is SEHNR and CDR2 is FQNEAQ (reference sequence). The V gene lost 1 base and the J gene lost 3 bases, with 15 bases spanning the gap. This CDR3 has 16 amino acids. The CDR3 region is CASSLGVGEGEETQYF. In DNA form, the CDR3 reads TGTGCCAGCAGCTTAGGGGTAGGAGAAGGTGAAGAGACCCAGTACTTC.

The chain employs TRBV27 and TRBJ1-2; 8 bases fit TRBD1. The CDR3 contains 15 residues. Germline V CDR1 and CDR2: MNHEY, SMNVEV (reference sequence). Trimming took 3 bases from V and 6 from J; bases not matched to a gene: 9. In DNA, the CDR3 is TGTGCCAGCAGTTTCCGATGGACAGGGACTGATGGCTACACCTTC. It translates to CASSFRWTGTDGYTF.

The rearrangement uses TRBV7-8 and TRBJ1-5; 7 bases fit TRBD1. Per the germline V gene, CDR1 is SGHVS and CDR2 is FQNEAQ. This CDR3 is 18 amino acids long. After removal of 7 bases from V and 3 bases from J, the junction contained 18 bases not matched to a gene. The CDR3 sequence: CASTLAGRGLSLNQPQHF. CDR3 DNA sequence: TGTGCCAGCACCCTCGCCGGTAGGGGGCTCTCACTCAATCAGCCCCAGCATTTT. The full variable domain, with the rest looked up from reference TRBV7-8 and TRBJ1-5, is GAGVSQSPRYKVAKRGQDVALRCDPISGHVSLFWYQQALGQGPEFLTYFQNEAQLDKSGLPSDRFFAERPEGSVSTLKIQRTQQEDSAVYLCASTLAGRGLSLNQPQHFGDGTRLSIL.

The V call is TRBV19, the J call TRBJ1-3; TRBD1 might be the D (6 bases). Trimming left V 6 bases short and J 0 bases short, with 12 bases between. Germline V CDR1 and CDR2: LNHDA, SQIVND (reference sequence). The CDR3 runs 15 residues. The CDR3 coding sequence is TGTGCCAGTAGGGGGGCAGGGAGCTCTGGAAACACCATATATTTT. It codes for CASRGAGSSGNTIYF.

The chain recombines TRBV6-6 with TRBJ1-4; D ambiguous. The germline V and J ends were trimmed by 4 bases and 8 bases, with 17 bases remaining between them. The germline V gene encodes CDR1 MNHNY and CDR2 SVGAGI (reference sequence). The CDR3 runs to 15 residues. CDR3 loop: CASSSDSKEREKLFF. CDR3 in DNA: TGTGCCAGCAGTTCAGATTCCAAGGAGCGAGAAAAACTGTTTTTT.

In nucleotides, the CDR3 is TGTGCCAGCAGCTTAAGACCCCTCACCGGGGAGCTGTTTTTT. Protein product: CASSLRPLTGELFF. This sequence joins TRBV7-3 and TRBJ2-2; the D is unclear. V gave up 1 base and J gave up 4 bases, with 7 bases separating them. The CDR3 runs 14 residues. CDR1 is SGHTA, CDR2 FQGTGA, per germline.

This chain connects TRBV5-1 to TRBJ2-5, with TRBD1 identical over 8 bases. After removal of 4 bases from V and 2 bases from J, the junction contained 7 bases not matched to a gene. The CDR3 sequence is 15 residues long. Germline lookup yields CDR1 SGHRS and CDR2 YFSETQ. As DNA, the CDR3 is TGCGCCAGCAGCCTACCTCAGGGGGCACAAGAGACCCAGTACTTC. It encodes CASSLPQGAQETQYF.

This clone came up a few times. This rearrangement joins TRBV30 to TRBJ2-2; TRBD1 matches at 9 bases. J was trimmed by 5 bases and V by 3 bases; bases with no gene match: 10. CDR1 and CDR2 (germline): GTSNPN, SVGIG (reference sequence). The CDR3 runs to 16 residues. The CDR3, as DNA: TGTGCCTGGAGGAGGCTTAGGACAGGGGAAACCGGGGAGCTGTTTTTT. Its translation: CAWRRLRTGETGELFF. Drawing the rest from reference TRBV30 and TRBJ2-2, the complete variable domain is SQTIHQWPATLVQPVGSPLSLECTVEGTSNPNLYWYRQAAGRGLQLLFYSVGIGQISSEVPQNLSASRPQDRQFILSSKKLLLSDSGFYLCAWRRLRTGETGELFFGEGSRLTVL.

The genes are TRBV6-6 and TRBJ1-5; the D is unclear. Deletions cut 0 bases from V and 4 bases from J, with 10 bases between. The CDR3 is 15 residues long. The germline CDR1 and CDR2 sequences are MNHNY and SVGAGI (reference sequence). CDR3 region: CASSYSQDGNQPQHF. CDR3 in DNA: TGTGCCAGCAGTTACTCTCAGGACGGAAATCAGCCCCAGCATTTT.

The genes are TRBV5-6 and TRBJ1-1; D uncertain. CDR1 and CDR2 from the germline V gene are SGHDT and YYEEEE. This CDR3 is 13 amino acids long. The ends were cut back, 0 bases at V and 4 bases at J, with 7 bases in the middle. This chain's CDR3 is CASSLVVGTEAFF. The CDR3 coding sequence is TGTGCCAGCAGCTTGGTAGTGGGCACTGAAGCTTTCTTT.

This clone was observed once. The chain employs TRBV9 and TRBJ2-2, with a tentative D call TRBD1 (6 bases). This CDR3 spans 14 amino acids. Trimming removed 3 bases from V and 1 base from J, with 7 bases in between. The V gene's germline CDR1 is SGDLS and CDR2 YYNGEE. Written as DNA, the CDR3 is TGTGCCAGCAGCGAGGGACAGAACACCGGGGAGCTGTTTTTT. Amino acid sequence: CASSEGQNTGELFF.

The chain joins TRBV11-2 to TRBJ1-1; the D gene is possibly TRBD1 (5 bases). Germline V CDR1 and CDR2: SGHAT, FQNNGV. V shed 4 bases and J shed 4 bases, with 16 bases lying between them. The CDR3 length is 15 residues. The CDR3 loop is CASSSRWGRGTEAFF. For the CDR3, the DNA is TGTGCCAGCAGCTCCCGGTGGGGTAGGGGCACTGAAGCTTTCTTT.